Listed below are T cell receptor beta chains from one sample, sequenced in a study of blood T cell repertoires in COVID-19. Only in-frame clones appear in the TCRdb table, and some are missing; sequencing was by immunoSEQ multiplex PCR. The profile shows around 150,000 clones, around 83% of them singletons. Sequenced: peripheral blood. These receptors all stem from a man aged 40-55 years with acute or convalescent COVID-19. Both conserved end residues are part of each CDR3. The D gene is left open where the match is weak.

>TRBV30|TRBD1|TRBJ1-1
CAWQQGVYTEAFF
TGTGCCTGGCAACAGGGGGTCTACACTGAAGCTTTCTTT
>TRBV28|TRBD1|TRBJ1-3
CASSGTGTGGGNTIYF
TGTGCCAGCAGTGGGACGGGGACAGGGGGTGGAAACACCATATATTTT
>TRBV6-2/TRBV6-3|TRBD1|TRBJ1-6
CASSYLGTADSPLHF
TGTGCCAGCAGTTACCTTGGGACAGCGGATTCACCCCTCCACTTT
>TRBV28|TRBD1|TRBJ1-2
CASSPLTGLDSYTF
TGTGCCAGCAGTCCACTGACAGGGTTGGATAGCTACACCTTC
>TRBV5-4|-|TRBJ1-4
CASSLTAGINNEKLFF
TGTGCCAGCAGCTTGACCGCCGGGATCAATAATGAAAAACTGTTTTTT
>TRBV18|TRBD1|TRBJ1-3
CASSTIQGTGNTIYF
TGTGCCAGCTCGACCATACAGGGGACTGGAAACACCATATATTTT
>TRBV4-1|TRBD2|TRBJ2-1
CASSSHIVRGRDYNGQFF
TGCGCCAGCAGCTCTCACATAGTCCGTGGGAGGGACTACAATGGGCAGTTCTTC
>TRBV12-3/TRBV12-4|-|TRBJ1-5
CASSLDITQPQHF
TGTGCCAGCAGTCTCGACATTACTCAGCCCCAGCATTTT
>TRBV9|TRBD1|TRBJ2-5
CASSPHGTGEETQYF
TGTGCCAGCAGCCCACATGGGACAGGGGAAGAGACCCAGTACTTC
>TRBV12-5|TRBD1|TRBJ1-5
CASGLWTTGEGNQPQHF
TGTGCTAGTGGTTTGTGGACGACAGGGGAAGGCAATCAGCCCCAGCATTTT
>TRBV5-4|TRBD1|TRBJ2-3
CASTSPGDRAMAPLQYF
TGTGCCAGCACCTCTCCAGGGGACAGGGCCATGGCCCCTCTGCAGTATTTT